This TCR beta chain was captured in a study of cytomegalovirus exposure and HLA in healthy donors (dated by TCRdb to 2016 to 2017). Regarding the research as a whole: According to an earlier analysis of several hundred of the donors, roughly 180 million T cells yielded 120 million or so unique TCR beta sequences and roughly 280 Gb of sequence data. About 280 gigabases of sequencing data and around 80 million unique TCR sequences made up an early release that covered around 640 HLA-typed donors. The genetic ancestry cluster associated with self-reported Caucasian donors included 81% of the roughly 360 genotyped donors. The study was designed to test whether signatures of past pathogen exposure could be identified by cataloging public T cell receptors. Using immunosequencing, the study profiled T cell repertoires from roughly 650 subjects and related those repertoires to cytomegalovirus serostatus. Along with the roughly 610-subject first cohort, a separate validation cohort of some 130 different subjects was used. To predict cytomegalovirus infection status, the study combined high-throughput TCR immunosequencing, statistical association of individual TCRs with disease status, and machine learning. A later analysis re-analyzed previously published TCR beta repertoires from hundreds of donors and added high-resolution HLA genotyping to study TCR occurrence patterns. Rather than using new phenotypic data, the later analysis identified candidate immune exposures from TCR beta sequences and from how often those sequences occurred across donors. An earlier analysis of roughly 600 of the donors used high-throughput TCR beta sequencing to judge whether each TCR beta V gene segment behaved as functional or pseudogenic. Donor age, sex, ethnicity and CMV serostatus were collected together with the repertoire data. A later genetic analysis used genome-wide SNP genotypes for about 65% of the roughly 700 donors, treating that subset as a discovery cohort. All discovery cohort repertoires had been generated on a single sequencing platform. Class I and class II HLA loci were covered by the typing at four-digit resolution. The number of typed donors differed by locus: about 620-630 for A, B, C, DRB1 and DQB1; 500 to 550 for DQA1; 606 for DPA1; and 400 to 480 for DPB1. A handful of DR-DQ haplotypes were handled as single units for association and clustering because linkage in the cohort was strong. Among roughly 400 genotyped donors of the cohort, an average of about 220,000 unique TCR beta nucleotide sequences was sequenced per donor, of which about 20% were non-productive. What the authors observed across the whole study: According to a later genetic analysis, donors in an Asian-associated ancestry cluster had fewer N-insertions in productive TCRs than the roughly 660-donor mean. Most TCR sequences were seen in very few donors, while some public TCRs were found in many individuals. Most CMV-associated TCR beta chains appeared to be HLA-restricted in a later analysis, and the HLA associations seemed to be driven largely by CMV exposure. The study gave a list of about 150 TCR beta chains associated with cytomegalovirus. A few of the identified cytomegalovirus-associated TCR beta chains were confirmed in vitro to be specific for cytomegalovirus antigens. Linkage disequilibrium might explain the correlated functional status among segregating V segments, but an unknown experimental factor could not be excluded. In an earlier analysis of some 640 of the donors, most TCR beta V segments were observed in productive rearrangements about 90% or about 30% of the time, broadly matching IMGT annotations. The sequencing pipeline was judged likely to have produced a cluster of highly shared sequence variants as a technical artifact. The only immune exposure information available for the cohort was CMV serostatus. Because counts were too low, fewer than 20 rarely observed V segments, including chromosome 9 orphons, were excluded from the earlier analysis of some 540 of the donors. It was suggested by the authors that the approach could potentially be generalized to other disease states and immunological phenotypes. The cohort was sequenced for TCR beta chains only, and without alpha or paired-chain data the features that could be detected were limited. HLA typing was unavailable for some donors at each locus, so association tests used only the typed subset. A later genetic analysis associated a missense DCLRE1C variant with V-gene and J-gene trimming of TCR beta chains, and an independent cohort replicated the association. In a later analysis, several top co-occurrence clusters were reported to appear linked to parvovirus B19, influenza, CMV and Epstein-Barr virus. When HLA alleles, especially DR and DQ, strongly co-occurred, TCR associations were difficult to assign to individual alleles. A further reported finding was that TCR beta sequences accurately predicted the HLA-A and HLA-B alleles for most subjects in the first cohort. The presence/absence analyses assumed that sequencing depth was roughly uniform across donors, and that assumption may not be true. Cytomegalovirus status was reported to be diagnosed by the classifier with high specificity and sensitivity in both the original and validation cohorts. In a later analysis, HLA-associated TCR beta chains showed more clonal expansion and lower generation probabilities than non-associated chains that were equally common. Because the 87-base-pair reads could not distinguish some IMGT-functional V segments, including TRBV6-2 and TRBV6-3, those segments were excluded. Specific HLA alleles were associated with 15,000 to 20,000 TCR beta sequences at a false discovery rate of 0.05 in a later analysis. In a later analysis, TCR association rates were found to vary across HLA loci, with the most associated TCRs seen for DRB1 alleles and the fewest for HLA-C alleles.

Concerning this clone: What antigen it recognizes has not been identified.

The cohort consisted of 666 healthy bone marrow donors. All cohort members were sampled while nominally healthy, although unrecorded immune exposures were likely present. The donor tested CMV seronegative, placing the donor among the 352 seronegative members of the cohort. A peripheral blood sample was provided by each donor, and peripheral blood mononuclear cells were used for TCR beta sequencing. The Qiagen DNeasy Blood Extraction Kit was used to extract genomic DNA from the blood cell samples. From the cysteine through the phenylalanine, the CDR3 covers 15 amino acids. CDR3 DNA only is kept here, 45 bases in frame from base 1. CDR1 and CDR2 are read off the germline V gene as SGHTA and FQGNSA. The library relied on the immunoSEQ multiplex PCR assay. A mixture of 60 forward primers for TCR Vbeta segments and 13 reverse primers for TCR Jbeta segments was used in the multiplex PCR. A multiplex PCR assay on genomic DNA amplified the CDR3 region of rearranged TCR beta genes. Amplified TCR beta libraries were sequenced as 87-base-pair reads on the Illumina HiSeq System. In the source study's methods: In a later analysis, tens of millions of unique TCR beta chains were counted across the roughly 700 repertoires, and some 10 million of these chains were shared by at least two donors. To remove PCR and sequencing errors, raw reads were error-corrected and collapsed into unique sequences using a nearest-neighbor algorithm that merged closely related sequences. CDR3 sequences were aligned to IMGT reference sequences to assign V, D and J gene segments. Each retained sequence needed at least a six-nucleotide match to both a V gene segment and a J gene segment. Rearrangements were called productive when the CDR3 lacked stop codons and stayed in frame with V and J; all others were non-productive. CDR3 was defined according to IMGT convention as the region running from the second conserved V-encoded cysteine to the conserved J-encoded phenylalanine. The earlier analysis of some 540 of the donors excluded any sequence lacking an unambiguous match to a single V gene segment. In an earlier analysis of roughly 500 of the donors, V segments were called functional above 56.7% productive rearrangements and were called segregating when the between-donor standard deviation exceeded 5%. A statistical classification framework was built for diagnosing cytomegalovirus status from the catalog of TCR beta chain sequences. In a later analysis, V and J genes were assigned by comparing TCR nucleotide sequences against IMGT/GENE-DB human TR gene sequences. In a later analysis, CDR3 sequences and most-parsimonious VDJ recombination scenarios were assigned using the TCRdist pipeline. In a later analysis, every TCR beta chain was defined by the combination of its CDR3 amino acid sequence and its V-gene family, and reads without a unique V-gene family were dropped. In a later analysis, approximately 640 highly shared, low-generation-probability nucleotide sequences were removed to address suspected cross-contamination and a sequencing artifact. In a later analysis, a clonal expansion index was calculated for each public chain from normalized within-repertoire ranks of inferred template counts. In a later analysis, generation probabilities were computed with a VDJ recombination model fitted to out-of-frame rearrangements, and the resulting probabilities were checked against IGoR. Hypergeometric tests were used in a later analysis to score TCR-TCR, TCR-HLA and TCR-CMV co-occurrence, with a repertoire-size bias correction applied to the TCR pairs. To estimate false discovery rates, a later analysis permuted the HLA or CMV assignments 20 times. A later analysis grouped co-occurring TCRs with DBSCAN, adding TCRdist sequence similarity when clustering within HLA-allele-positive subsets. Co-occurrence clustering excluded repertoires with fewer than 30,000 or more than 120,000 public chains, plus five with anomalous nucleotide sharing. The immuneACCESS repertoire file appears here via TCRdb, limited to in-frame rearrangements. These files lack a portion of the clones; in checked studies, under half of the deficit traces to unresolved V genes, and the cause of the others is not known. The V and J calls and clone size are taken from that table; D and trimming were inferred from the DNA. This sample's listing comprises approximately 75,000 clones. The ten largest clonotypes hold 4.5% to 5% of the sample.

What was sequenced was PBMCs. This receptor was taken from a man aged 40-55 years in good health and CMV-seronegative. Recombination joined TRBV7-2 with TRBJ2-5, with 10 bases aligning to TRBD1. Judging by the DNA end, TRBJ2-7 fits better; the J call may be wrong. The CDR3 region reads CASSLAGQGNYEQYF. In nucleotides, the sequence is TGTGCCAGCAGCTTAGCGGGACAGGGGAACTACGAGCAGTACTTC.